Following are 16 T cell receptor beta chains from one sample sequenced in a study of Ad26.COV2.S vaccination and SARS-CoV-2 variants. Sample treatment: 15 to 20 received Ad26.COV2.S at low or high dose, single or two shots; a few received placebo; per-sample allocation not given. Day 63 following the first vaccine or placebo injection was when the samples were taken. Measured with immunoSEQ multiplex PCR; TCRdb has only the in-frame clones, and not every one. Among about 350,000 clones, around 89% were seen once, and the ten largest hold around 5%. The sequenced sample was peripheral blood, obtained in a trial of Ad26.COV2.S vaccine versus placebo. The receptors were sampled from a person between 18 and 65 years old who received the Ad26.COV2.S COVID-19 vaccine or a placebo.

The chain combines TRBV7-9 with TRBJ1-4; the D is unclear. V lost 5 bases to trimming and J lost 3 bases, with 13 bases between them. The CDR3 is 15 amino acids. Germline V CDR1 and CDR2: SEHNR, FQNEAQ (reference sequence). The DNA for the CDR3 is TGTGCCAGCAGCCGACCCCCCGGGGCTAATGAAAAACTGTTTTTT. Protein: CASSRPPGANEKLFF. Drawing the rest from reference TRBV7-9 and TRBJ1-4, the complete variable domain is DTGVSQNPRHKITKRGQNVTFRCDPISEHNRLYWYRQTLGQGPEFLTYFQNEAQLEKSRLLSDRFSAERPKGSFSTLEIQRTEQGDSAMYLCASSRPPGANEKLFFGSGTQLSVL.

This sequence joins TRBV5-1 and TRBJ1-4; D call uncertain. CDR1 is SGHRS, CDR2 YFSETQ, per germline. CDR3 length: 14 residues. The V gene lost 0 bases and the J gene lost 4 bases, with 7 bases spanning the gap. CDR3 sequence reads: CASSLDHINEKLFF. CDR3 sequence (DNA): TGCGCCAGCAGCTTGGACCACATTAATGAAAAACTGTTTTTT.

The chain joins TRBV28 to TRBJ1-2; 7 positions agree with TRBD1. V lost 6 bases and J lost 4; bases outside the gene matches: 17. Germline V CDR1 and CDR2: MDHEN, SYDVKM. The CDR3 loop spans 17 amino acids. The CDR3 is CASSSDRALAYPYGYTF. The CDR3 DNA reads as TGTGCCAGCAGCTCAGACAGGGCTCTTGCCTATCCCTATGGCTACACCTTC.

A single count supports this clone. The V call is TRBV4-2, the J call TRBJ2-7; D remains unclear. CDR1 is LGHNA and CDR2 is YNFKEQ in the germline V gene. The V end was cut by 0 bases, the J end by 2 bases, with 11 bases between. The CDR3 sequence is 15 residues long. CDR3 in amino acids: CASSQDQEGTYEQYF. In nucleotides, the CDR3 is TGTGCCAGCAGCCAAGATCAAGAAGGGACCTACGAGCAGTACTTC.

The chain recombines TRBV7-2 with TRBJ1-1; D remains ambiguous. V lost 2 bases to trimming and J lost 6 bases, with 10 bases between them. The CDR3 runs 13 residues. Germline CDR1 SGHTA, CDR2 FQGNSA. This CDR3 is CASSLKLGAEAFF. Here the CDR3 DNA reads TGTGCCAGCAGCTTAAAGTTGGGCGCTGAAGCTTTCTTT.

V is TRBV10-2 and J is TRBJ2-7, with D perhaps TRBD1 (6 bases). CDR3 size: 16 residues. V was pared by 0 bases and J by 2 bases, with 14 bases between. Looked up from germline, CDR1 is WSHSY and CDR2 is SAAADI. CDR3 region: CASSESSGEKTYEQYF. DNA of the CDR3: TGCGCCAGCAGTGAGTCTTCAGGGGAGAAGACCTACGAGCAGTACTTC.

The chain joins TRBV18 to TRBJ2-3; D is ambiguous. Germline V gene sequence: CDR1 KGHSH, CDR2 LQKENI. The germline V and J ends were trimmed by 8 bases and 6 bases, with 12 bases remaining between them. This CDR3 comprises 12 residues. The CDR3 region has the DNA TGTGCCAGCCGCTCCCTTGCGGATACGCAGTATTTT. Amino acid sequence: CASRSLADTQYF.

This clone showed up just once. This chain links TRBV28 with TRBJ2-1, with 8 positions matching TRBD1. Germline loops: CDR1 MDHEN, CDR2 SYDVKM. The CDR3 consists of 18 residues. The V segment lost 8 bases and the J segment 2 bases; nucleotides outside the gene matches: 17. CDR3: CASPPPGGTPKAYNEQFF. CDR3 nucleotide sequence: TGTGCCAGCCCCCCGCCAGGGGGCACCCCCAAAGCCTACAATGAGCAGTTCTTC.

This chain uses TRBV5-6 with TRBJ2-1; 13 bases align to TRBD2. Per germline, CDR1 SGHDT and CDR2 YYEEEE. CDR3 size: 17 residues. Trimming removed 4 bases from V and 7 bases from J; junction bases left unmatched: 11. CDR3 nucleotides: TGTGCCAGCAGCGTCGTAGGGGGACTAGCGGGACAAAATGAGCAGTTCTTC. As protein: CASSVVGGLAGQNEQFF.

The J gene is TRBJ2-5, the V gene TRBV5-1; 7 nucleotides match TRBD1. This CDR3 has 13 amino acids. J was trimmed by 5 bases and V by 8 bases; bases with no gene match: 9. In germline, CDR1 is SGHRS, CDR2 YFSETQ. The CDR3 region has the DNA TGCGCCAGTAAACAGGGGCGGCCGGAGACCCAGTACTTC. This encodes CASKQGRPETQYF. The entire variable domain, with the rest obtained from reference TRBV5-1 and TRBJ2-5, is as follows: KAGVTQTPRYLIKTRGQQVTLSCSPISGHRSVSWYQQTPGQGLQFLFEYFSETQRNKGNFPGRFSGRQFSNSRSEMNVSTLELGDSALYLCASKQGRPETQYFGPGTRLLVL.

The J gene is TRBJ1-1, the V gene TRBV6-6; a possible D gene is TRBD1 (6 bases). V lost 2 bases, J lost 3 bases, and 10 bases lay in between. The CDR3 sequence is 14 residues long. Germline V gene data show CDR1 as MNHNY and CDR2 as SVGAGI (reference sequence). The CDR3 region is CASSYGGRDTEAFF. The CDR3 bases are TGTGCCAGCAGTTACGGGGGGCGCGACACTGAAGCTTTCTTT.

The chain joins TRBV6-5 to TRBJ2-7; D unclear. Germline CDR1 and CDR2: MNHEY and SVGAGI. CDR3 length equals 13 residues. Trimming left V 2 bases short and J 2 bases short, with 7 bases between. The CDR3 DNA reads as TGTGCCAGCAGTTACGGCGCGGCCTACGAGCAGTACTTC. Translating it yields CASSYGAAYEQYF.

J is TRBJ1-2 and V is TRBV5-1, with 8 positions matching TRBD1. The CDR3 is made up of 17 amino acids. Germline lookup yields CDR1 SGHRS and CDR2 YFSETQ. Losses at the gene ends were 0 bases for V and 2 bases for J; bases not matched to a gene: 9. The CDR3 DNA sequence: TGCGCCAGCAGCTTGGGGGGTGGGACAGGACGAAACTATGGCTACACCTTC. Translation gives CASSLGGGTGRNYGYTF.

The CDR3 nucleotides read TGCAGTGCAACCAACAGGGATGAGCAGTTCTTC. Amino acids: CSATNRDEQFF. The V gene is TRBV20-1, the J gene TRBJ2-1, with D possibly being TRBD1 (6 bases). With 6 bases removed from V and 8 bases from J, the gap between germline ends came to 11 bases. CDR3 length equals 11 residues. Germline assignment: CDR1 DFQATT and CDR2 SNEGSKA (reference sequence).

This sequence joins TRBV5-4 and TRBJ2-1; perhaps TRBD1 as D (6 bases). CDR3 length equals 15 residues. CDR1 and CDR2 (germline): SGHNT, YYREEE (reference sequence). The V end lost 1 base, the J end lost 1 base, and 9 bases lay between the germline ends. CDR3 bases: TGTGCCAGCAGCTTGAAGGGGGATTCCTACAATGAGCAGTTCTTC. Protein sequence: CASSLKGDSYNEQFF.

The V call is TRBV5-5, the J call TRBJ1-1; TRBD1 might be the D (6 bases). The CDR3 loop spans 16 amino acids. The germline gives CDR1 SGHKS, CDR2 YYEKEE (reference sequence). V lost 4 bases, J lost 4 bases, and 20 bases lay in between. The CDR3 DNA follows: TGTGCCAGCAGCCTTGGGATACAGGGCGGTGGCACTGAAGCTTTCTTT. Protein: CASSLGIQGGGTEAFF.